Presented here are 31 T cell receptor beta chains from one specimen sequenced in a study of T cells in tuberculosis. Some clones are missing from TCRdb's copy, which holds only in-frame ones; the method was immunoSEQ multiplex PCR. The sample includes more than 45,000 clones, over 75% seen only once; the top ten take 21%. Sorting used thawed, overnight-rested PBMC stained with anti-CD3, a viability dye and GMM-loaded CD1B tetramer. The CD1B tetramers carried C32 glucose monomycolate purified from Rhodococcus equi. Sequencing was carried out using CD1b-GMM tetramer-negative cells sorted from PBMCs. Receptors originate from an adult woman with latent tuberculosis.

The chain couples TRBV4-1 to TRBJ2-1; D ambiguous. The CDR3 contains 15 residues. The germline V and J ends were trimmed by 3 bases and 0 bases, with 9 bases remaining between them. Germline lookup yields CDR1 MGHRA and CDR2 YSYEKL. CDR3 DNA: TGCGCCAGCAGCCAGACTGCGAGCTCCTACAATGAGCAGTTCTTC. Protein: CASSQTASSYNEQFF.

This chain connects TRBV28 to TRBJ2-1; 9 bases agree with TRBD1. Per germline, CDR1 MDHEN and CDR2 SYDVKM. V lost 2 bases, J lost 9 bases, and 8 bases stayed unmatched. The CDR3 extends over 15 amino acids. CDR3 nucleotide sequence: TGTGCCAGCAGTTTACTCGGGACAGGGTCTCCTGAGCAGTTCTTC. Its protein product is CASSLLGTGSPEQFF.

The chain couples TRBV28 to TRBJ1-2; possibly TRBD1 for D (5 bases). The CDR3 sequence is 14 residues long. Germline CDR1 and CDR2: MDHEN and SYDVKM. Trimming cost V 4 bases and J 4 bases, with 13 bases left between them. CDR3 in amino acids: CASSSPTDIYGYTF. In DNA form, the CDR3 reads TGTGCCAGCAGTTCGCCGACGGACATCTATGGCTACACCTTC.

The V call is TRBV18, the J call TRBJ2-1; 10 bases fit TRBD2. The junction had 8 bases not matched to a gene; V was cut back by 2 bases and J by 4 bases. This CDR3 has 17 residues. CDR1 and CDR2 from the germline V gene are KGHSH and LQKENI. CDR3 bases: TGTGCCAGCTCACCAGGAGTAGCGGGGGGCCTATACAATGAGCAGTTCTTC. Protein product: CASSPGVAGGLYNEQFF.

V usage is TRBV5-1 and J usage is TRBJ2-7, with 7 bases that match TRBD1. CDR1 and CDR2 (germline): SGHRS, YFSETQ. This CDR3 has 18 residues. V was pared by 4 bases and J by 3 bases, with 19 bases of the junction left unmatched. The CDR3: CASSQASGRPGGIYEQYF. For the CDR3, the DNA is TGCGCCAGCAGCCAAGCGAGTGGCCGGCCAGGGGGAATCTACGAGCAGTACTTC.

V is TRBV28 and J is TRBJ1-1; a possible D gene is TRBD1 (5 bases). The length of the CDR3 is 13 residues. Per the germline V gene, CDR1 is MDHEN and CDR2 is SYDVKM. The V end lost 3 bases, the J end lost 4 bases, and 9 bases lay between the germline ends. The CDR3 coding sequence is TGTGCCAGCAGTTTTTCAGGGATCACTGAAGCTTTCTTT. Translating it yields CASSFSGITEAFF. Full variable domain (rest looked up from reference TRBV28 and TRBJ1-1): DVKVTQSSRYLVKRTGEKVFLECVQDMDHENMFWYRQDPGLGLRLIYFSYDVKMKEKGDIPEGYSVSREKKERFSLILESASTNQTSMYLCASSFSGITEAFFGQGTRLTVV.

For this clone: A read error may account for a junction end that differs from germline. Additional DNA sequences in this sample encode the identical CDR3. The V call is TRBV6-4, the J call TRBJ1-1; D is undetermined. Germline V gene sequence: CDR1 MRHNA, CDR2 SNTAGT. The CDR3 runs to 14 residues. CDR3 sequence reads: CASSSTAERTEAFF. CDR3 nucleotides: TGTGCCAGCAGCTCGACGGCCGAGAGGACTGAGGCTTTCTTT.

This clone was detected only a few times. The rearrangement joins TRBV4-1 to TRBJ1-3; D may be TRBD1 (5 bases). Looked up from germline, CDR1 is MGHRA and CDR2 is YSYEKL. This CDR3 spans 16 amino acids. V gave up 5 bases and J gave up 4 bases, with 18 bases separating them. The CDR3 sequence: CASSNRGRDAGNTIYF. The CDR3 nucleotides read TGCGCCAGCAGCAACCGGGGGAGGGACGCCGGAAACACCATATATTTT.

J is TRBJ2-7 and V is TRBV5-1; 7 nucleotides agree with TRBD2. J was trimmed by 5 bases and V by 4 bases; bases with no gene match: 15. Germline V CDR1 and CDR2: SGHRS, YFSETQ. This CDR3 region has 16 residues. CDR3 sequence reads: CASSPLSEAGRNEQYF. CDR3 coding DNA: TGCGCCAGCAGCCCCCTCTCCGAAGCGGGGCGGAACGAGCAGTACTTC.

This chain links TRBV7-2 with TRBJ2-1, with D possibly matching TRBD2 (6 bases). Germline CDR1 SGHTA, CDR2 FQGNSA. The CDR3 is 17 residues long. The V end was cut by 8 bases, the J end by 0 bases, with 20 bases between. CDR3 residues: CASSPRERRDSYNEQFF. CDR3 coding DNA: TGTGCCAGCTCACCTCGGGAGAGACGGGACTCCTACAATGAGCAGTTCTTC.

The chain combines TRBV19 with TRBJ2-3; 9 bases are shared with TRBD2. V lost 2 bases, J lost 4 bases, and 13 bases stayed unmatched. The CDR3 is 18 residues long. Germline CDR1 is LNHDA and CDR2 is SQIVND (reference sequence). CDR3 nucleotide sequence: TGTGCCAGTAGTATATCGAGTAGCGGGAGTCACAGGGCAGATACGCAGTATTTT. The encoded protein is CASSISSSGSHRADTQYF.

V gene TRBV11-3 combines with J gene TRBJ1-5; D is undetermined. Germline V gene data show CDR1 as SGHNT and CDR2 as YENEEA. The germline V and J ends were trimmed by 2 bases and 5 bases, with 7 bases remaining between them. The CDR3 length is 13 residues. DNA of the CDR3: TGTGCCAGCAGCTTAAGTACTGATCAGCCCCAGCATTTT. Protein product: CASSLSTDQPQHF. Supplemented by reference TRBV11-3 and TRBJ1-5, the full variable domain reads EAGVVQSPRYKIIEKKQPVAFWCNPISGHNTLYWYLQNLGQGPELLIRYENEEAVDDSQLPKDRFSAERLKGVDSTLKIQPAELGDSAVYLCASSLSTDQPQHFGDGTRLSIL.

This clone was seen only once. V usage is TRBV2 and J usage is TRBJ2-5, with TRBD2 matching 9 bases. The J segment lost 5 bases and the V segment lost 6 bases, leaving 10 bases of the junction unmatched. The V gene's germline CDR1 is SNHLY and CDR2 FYNNEI. There are 15 residues in the CDR3. In DNA, the CDR3 is TGTGCCAGCAGACAACAGGGGACTAGCTTGGAGACCCAGTACTTC. Translating gives CASRQQGTSLETQYF.

Worth noting for this clone: The sample holds other DNA sequences that translate to the same CDR3. V is TRBV7-9 and J is TRBJ1-4; no firm D call. The CDR3 is 16 residues long. Trimming cost V 3 bases and J 5 bases, with 16 bases left between them. Germline V CDR1 and CDR2: SEHNR, FQNEAQ (reference sequence). CDR3 sequence reads: CASSFRVSRANEKLFF. In DNA form, the CDR3 reads TGTGCCAGCAGCTTCCGGGTCTCGAGGGCCAATGAAAAACTGTTTTTT.

The chain recombines TRBV6-1 with TRBJ2-5; 11 bases align to TRBD2. Looked up from germline, CDR1 is MNHNS and CDR2 is SASEGT. The CDR3 contains 14 residues. Trimming removed 9 bases from V and 4 bases from J; junction bases left unmatched: 7. The DNA for the CDR3 is TGTGCCAGGGCGACCGGGACTAGCGGAGAGACCCAGTACTTC. It encodes CARATGTSGETQYF.

The chain joins TRBV28 to TRBJ1-6, with D perhaps matching TRBD1 (6 bases). The CDR3 covers 14 residues. Germline assignment: CDR1 MDHEN and CDR2 SYDVKM. V gave up 2 bases and J gave up 9 bases, with 11 bases separating them. For the CDR3, the DNA is TGTGCCAGCAGTTTACAACAGGGCATTTCACCCCTCCACTTT. It yields the protein CASSLQQGISPLHF.

The sample holds one count of this clone. The V call is TRBV6-5, the J call TRBJ1-2, with 10 bases that match TRBD1. Trimming took 7 bases from V and 7 from J; bases not matched to a gene: 9. The CDR3 runs to 14 residues. From germline, CDR1 is MNHEY and CDR2 SVGAGI. In nucleotides, the CDR3 is TGTGCCAGCAACCCGACAGGGGGCGGGGGTGGCTACACCTTC. Amino acid sequence: CASNPTGGGGGYTF.

Here the CDR3 reads CASSQGRNTEAFF. The CDR3 DNA is TGCGCCAGCAGCCAAGGTCGGAACACTGAAGCTTTCTTT. The J gene is TRBJ1-1, the V gene TRBV4-3; D not resolved. V gave up 1 base and J gave up 1 base, with 4 bases separating them. There are 13 residues in the CDR3. CDR1 LGHNA and CDR2 YSLEER come from the germline V gene.

The CDR3 DNA reads as TGCGCCAGCAGCGTTCAGGCGGGACAGTACAATGAGCAGTTCTTC. Residues: CASSVQAGQYNEQFF. The genes are TRBV5-1 and TRBJ2-1; D perhaps matches TRBD1 (7 bases). Trimming removed 4 bases from V and 4 bases from J, with 15 bases in between. In germline, CDR1 is SGHRS, CDR2 YFSETQ. The CDR3 totals 15 residues. Supplemented by reference TRBV5-1 and TRBJ2-1, the full variable domain reads KAGVTQTPRYLIKTRGQQVTLSCSPISGHRSVSWYQQTPGQGLQFLFEYFSETQRNKGNFPGRFSGRQFSNSRSEMNVSTLELGDSALYLCASSVQAGQYNEQFFGPGTRLTVL.

The chain has TRBV5-6 and TRBJ1-4; D possibly corresponds to TRBD1 (6 bases). Germline V lookup: CDR1 SGHDT, CDR2 YYEEEE. The V gene lost 1 base and the J gene lost 5 bases, with 15 bases spanning the gap. CDR3 length: 16 amino acids. The CDR3 coding sequence is TGTGCCAGCAGCTTGTACGGGACACTACAAAATGAAAAACTGTTTTTT. This codes for CASSLYGTLQNEKLFF.

The chain employs TRBV30 and TRBJ2-5; tentatively, D is TRBD2 (5 bases). V was trimmed by 3 bases and J by 3 bases, leaving 8 bases between them. This CDR3 comprises 12 residues. The germline V gene encodes CDR1 GTSNPN and CDR2 SVGIG (reference sequence). In nucleotides, the CDR3 is TGTGCCTGGAGCCCCGGGAAAGAGACCCAGTACTTC. Amino acid sequence: CAWSPGKETQYF.

The V call is TRBV6-1, the J call TRBJ2-7; 14 bases line up with TRBD2. CDR1 is MNHNS and CDR2 is SASEGT in the germline V gene. The CDR3 loop spans 15 amino acids. V lost 7 bases, J lost 5 bases, and 7 bases stayed unmatched. This chain's CDR3 is CASTGLAGGADEQYF. CDR3 nucleotide sequence: TGTGCCAGCACAGGACTAGCGGGGGGAGCCGACGAGCAGTACTTC.

The rearrangement joins TRBV6-1 to TRBJ1-1; 7 nucleotides agree with TRBD1. CDR1 and CDR2 (germline): MNHNS, SASEGT. J lost 4 bases, V lost 7 bases, and 6 bases had no gene match. CDR3 size: 13 residues. The CDR3, as DNA: TGTGCCAGCACCCGACAGGGTGGCACTGAAGCTTTCTTT. Its translation is CASTRQGGTEAFF.

The V call is TRBV7-6, the J call TRBJ2-7; D may be TRBD2 (6 bases). Germline V gene data show CDR1 as SGHVS and CDR2 as FNYEAQ. V was pared by 1 base and J by 0 bases, with 13 bases between. This CDR3 spans 16 amino acids. The CDR3, as DNA: TGTGCCAGCAGCTTAGACCGGGACTCGAGCTCCTACGAGCAGTACTTC. It codes for CASSLDRDSSSYEQYF.

The rearrangement links TRBV7-2 to TRBJ2-1, with TRBD2 matching 16 bases. V lost 2 bases to trimming and J lost 6 bases; unmatched junction nucleotides: 4. Germline assignment: CDR1 SGHTA and CDR2 FQGNSA. This CDR3 region has 17 residues. Here the CDR3 DNA reads TGTGCCAGCAGCTTATCCGGGACTAGCGGGGGGGCCAATGAGCAGTTCTTC. Residues: CASSLSGTSGGANEQFF.

The rearrangement links TRBV2 to TRBJ1-1; D might be TRBD1 (6 bases). The CDR3 contains 15 residues. Germline values: CDR1 SNHLY, CDR2 FYNNEI. V was trimmed by 6 bases and J by 5 bases, leaving 19 bases between them. DNA for the CDR3: TGTGCCAGCAGCCCGACCCAGGGGAGAGGGACTGAAGCTTTCTTT. Its protein is CASSPTQGRGTEAFF.

V gene TRBV18 combines with J gene TRBJ1-3, with 9 bases aligning to TRBD1. Germline V CDR1 and CDR2: KGHSH, LQKENI. There are 17 residues in the CDR3. Trimming at V came to 5 bases and at J to 5 bases, leaving 13 bases not matched to a gene. In DNA, the CDR3 is TGTGCCAGCTCAGGTCAACAGTACAGGGGGCATCGAAACACCATATATTTT. Translation: CASSGQQYRGHRNTIYF.

A single count supports this clone. The rearrangement uses TRBV28 and TRBJ2-2, with 10 positions matching TRBD1. There are 15 residues in the CDR3. V gave up 6 bases and J gave up 7 bases; unmatched junction bases: 8. Germline V gene lookup returns CDR1 MDHEN and CDR2 SYDVKM. CDR3 protein: CASRVKTGGIGELFF. The CDR3 DNA reads TGTGCCAGCAGGGTTAAGACAGGGGGCATCGGGGAGCTGTTTTTT.

The sample holds one count of this clone. This chain links TRBV29-1 with TRBJ2-3; 7 bases fit TRBD1. This CDR3 spans 15 amino acids. V lost 7 bases to trimming and J lost 4 bases; unmatched junction nucleotides: 14. CDR1 is SQVTM and CDR2 is ANQGSEA in the germline V gene. The CDR3 DNA follows: TGCAGCGCCCGACGACAGGGCTCCACCTCAGATACGCAGTATTTT. Translation: CSARRQGSTSDTQYF.

The rearrangement uses TRBV19 and TRBJ1-1; D call uncertain. V lost 8 bases and J lost 6, with 10 bases in between. The V gene's germline CDR1 is LNHDA and CDR2 SQIVND (reference sequence). CDR3 length: 11 residues. The CDR3 nucleotides are TGTGCCAGTGGGGAGGCTTCTGAAGCTTTCTTT. Its protein is CASGEASEAFF.

The table lists this clone with a count of one. The CDR3 sequence: CASSFLHTSNQPQHF. The CDR3 DNA reads TGTGCCAGCAGCTTCCTCCACACGAGCAATCAGCCCCAGCATTTT. V is TRBV11-2 and J is TRBJ1-5; no definite D call. The CDR3 loop spans 15 amino acids. V shed 3 bases and J shed 1 base, with 10 bases lying between them. Germline CDR1 reads SGHAT; CDR2 reads FQNNGV. Full variable domain (outside the CDR3, taken from reference TRBV11-2 and TRBJ1-5): EAGVAQSPRYKIIEKRQSVAFWCNPISGHATLYWYQQILGQGPKLLIQFQNNGVVDDSQLPKDRFSAERLKGVDSTLKIQPAKLEDSAVYLCASSFLHTSNQPQHFGDGTRLSIL.